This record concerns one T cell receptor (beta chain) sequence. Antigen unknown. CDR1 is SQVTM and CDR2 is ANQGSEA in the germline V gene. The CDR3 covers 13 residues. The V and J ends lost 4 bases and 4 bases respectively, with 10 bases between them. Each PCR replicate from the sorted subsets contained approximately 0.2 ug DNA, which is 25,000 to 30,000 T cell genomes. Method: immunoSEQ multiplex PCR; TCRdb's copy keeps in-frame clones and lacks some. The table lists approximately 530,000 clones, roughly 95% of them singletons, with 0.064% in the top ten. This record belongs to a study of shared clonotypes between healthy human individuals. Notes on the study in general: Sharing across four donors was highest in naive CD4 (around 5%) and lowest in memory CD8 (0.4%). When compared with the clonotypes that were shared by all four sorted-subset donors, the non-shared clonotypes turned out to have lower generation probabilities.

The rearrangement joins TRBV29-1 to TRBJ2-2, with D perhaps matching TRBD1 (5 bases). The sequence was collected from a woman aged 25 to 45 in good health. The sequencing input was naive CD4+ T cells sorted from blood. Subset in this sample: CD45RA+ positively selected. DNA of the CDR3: TGCAGCGTTGTAAGGGGCTCCACCGGGGAGCTGTTTTTT. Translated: CSVVRGSTGELFF.